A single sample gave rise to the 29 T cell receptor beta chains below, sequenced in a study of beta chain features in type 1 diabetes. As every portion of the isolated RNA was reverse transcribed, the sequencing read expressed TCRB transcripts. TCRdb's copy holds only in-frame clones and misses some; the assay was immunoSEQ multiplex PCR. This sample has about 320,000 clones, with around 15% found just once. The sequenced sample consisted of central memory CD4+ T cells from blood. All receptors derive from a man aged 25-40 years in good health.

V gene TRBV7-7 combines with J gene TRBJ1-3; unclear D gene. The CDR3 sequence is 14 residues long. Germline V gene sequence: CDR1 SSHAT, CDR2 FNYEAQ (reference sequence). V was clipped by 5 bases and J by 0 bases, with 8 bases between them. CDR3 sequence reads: CASSADNSGNTIYF. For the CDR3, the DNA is TGTGCCAGCAGCGCCGACAACTCTGGAAACACCATATATTTT.

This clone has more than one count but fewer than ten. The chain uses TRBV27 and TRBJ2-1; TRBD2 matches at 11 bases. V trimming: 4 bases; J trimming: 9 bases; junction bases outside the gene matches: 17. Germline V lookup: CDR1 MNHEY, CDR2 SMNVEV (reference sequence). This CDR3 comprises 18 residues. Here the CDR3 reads CASSSLTIAGGPGSEQFF. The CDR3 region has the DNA TGTGCCAGCAGTTCCCTAACTATAGCGGGAGGGCCTGGGAGTGAGCAGTTCTTC.

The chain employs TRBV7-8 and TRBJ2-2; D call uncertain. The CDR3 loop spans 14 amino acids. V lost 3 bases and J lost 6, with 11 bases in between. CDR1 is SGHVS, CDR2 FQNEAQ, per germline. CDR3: CASSFLRAAGELFF. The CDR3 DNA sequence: TGTGCCAGCAGCTTTCTCCGGGCGGCCGGGGAGCTGTTTTTT.

In nucleotides, the CDR3 is TGTGCCAGCAGAAAGTGGGGGCTGGGAGCTAAACGCAATGAGCAGTTCTTC. Protein: CASRKWGLGAKRNEQFF. The V call is TRBV5-6, the J call TRBJ2-1, with D perhaps TRBD1 (6 bases). V lost 5 bases, J lost 6 bases, and 24 bases lay in between. The CDR3 length is 17 residues. The germline gives CDR1 SGHDT, CDR2 YYEEEE.

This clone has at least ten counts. The CDR3 is CASSPKQSGTEAFF. CDR3 in DNA: TGTGCCAGCTCACCTAAGCAATCGGGGACTGAAGCTTTCTTT. This sequence joins TRBV18 and TRBJ1-1, with D uncertain. Germline loops: CDR1 KGHSH, CDR2 LQKENI. The CDR3 runs 14 residues. V was cut by 3 bases and J by 5 bases, with 13 bases left in between.

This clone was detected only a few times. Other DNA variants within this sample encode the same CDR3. The CDR3 DNA sequence: TGCGCCAGCAGCTTGGATAGAGCCAAAAACATTCAGTACTTC. Its protein product is CASSLDRAKNIQYF. The chain joins TRBV5-1 to TRBJ2-4; D gene ambiguous. The length of the CDR3 is 14 residues. Trimming took off 0 bases at V and 0 bases at J, with 4 bases between the two ends. Looked up from germline, CDR1 is SGHRS and CDR2 is YFSETQ. Variable domain in full (rest from reference TRBV5-1 and TRBJ2-4): KAGVTQTPRYLIKTRGQQVTLSCSPISGHRSVSWYQQTPGQGLQFLFEYFSETQRNKGNFPGRFSGRQFSNSRSEMNVSTLELGDSALYLCASSLDRAKNIQYFGAGTRLSVL.

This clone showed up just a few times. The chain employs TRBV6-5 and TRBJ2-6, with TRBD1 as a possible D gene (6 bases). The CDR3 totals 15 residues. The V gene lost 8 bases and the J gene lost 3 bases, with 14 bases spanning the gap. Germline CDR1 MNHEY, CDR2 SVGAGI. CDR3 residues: CASGGSPFGANVLTF. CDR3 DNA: TGTGCCAGCGGGGGCAGCCCGTTTGGGGCCAACGTCCTGACTTTC.

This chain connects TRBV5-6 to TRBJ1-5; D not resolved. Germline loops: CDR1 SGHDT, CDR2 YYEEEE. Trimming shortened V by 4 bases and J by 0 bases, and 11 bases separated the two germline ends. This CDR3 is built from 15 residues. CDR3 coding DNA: TGTGCCAGCAGCGCGGACGGGTCTAGCAATCAGCCCCAGCATTTT. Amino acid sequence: CASSADGSSNQPQHF.

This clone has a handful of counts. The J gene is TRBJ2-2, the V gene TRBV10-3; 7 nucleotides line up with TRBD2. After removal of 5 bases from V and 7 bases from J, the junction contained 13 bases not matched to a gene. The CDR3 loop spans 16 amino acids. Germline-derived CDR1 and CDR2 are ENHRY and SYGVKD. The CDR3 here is CAISPLGGSLGGELFF. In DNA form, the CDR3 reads TGTGCCATCAGTCCTCTCGGCGGGAGTTTGGGCGGGGAGCTGTTTTTT.

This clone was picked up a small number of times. The DNA of the CDR3 is TGTGCCAGCAGCCATAGTGGGGGAGATGGCTACACCTTC. Translation: CASSHSGGDGYTF. This chain joins TRBV7-9 and TRBJ1-2; perhaps TRBD1 as D (5 bases). Germline V lookup: CDR1 SEHNR, CDR2 FQNEAQ (reference sequence). CDR3 length: 13 residues. Trimming stripped 5 bases from V and 6 bases from J, with 13 bases between. Full variable domain (missing parts from reference TRBV7-9 and TRBJ1-2): DTGVSQNPRHKITKRGQNVTFRCDPISEHNRLYWYRQTLGQGPEFLTYFQNEAQLEKSRLLSDRFSAERPKGSFSTLEIQRTEQGDSAMYLCASSHSGGDGYTFGSGTRLTVV.

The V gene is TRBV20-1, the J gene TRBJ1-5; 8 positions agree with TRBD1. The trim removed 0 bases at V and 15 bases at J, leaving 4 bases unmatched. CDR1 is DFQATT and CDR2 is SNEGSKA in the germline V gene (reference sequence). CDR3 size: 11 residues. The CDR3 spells CSARDTQGAHF. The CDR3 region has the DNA TGCAGTGCTAGAGATACGCAGGGGGCGCATTTT.

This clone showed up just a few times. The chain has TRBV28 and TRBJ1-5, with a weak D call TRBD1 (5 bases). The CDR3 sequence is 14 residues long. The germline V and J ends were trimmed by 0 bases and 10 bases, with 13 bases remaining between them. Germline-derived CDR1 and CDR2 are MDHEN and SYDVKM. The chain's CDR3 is CASSLWKGNGPQHF. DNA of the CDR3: TGTGCCAGCAGTTTATGGAAGGGGAATGGACCCCAGCATTTT.

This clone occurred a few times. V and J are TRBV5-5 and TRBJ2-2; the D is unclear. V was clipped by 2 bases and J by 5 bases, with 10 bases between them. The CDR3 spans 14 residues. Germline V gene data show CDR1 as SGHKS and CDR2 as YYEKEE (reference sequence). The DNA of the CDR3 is TGTGCCAGCAGCTTACGCGAGTCTACCGGGGAGCTGTTTTTT. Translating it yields CASSLRESTGELFF. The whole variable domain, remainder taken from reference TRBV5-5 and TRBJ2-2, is DAGVTQSPTHLIKTRGQQVTLRCSPISGHKSVSWYQQVLGQGPQFIFQYYEKEERGRGNFPDRFSARQFPNYSSELNVNALLLGDSALYLCASSLRESTGELFFGEGSRLTVL.

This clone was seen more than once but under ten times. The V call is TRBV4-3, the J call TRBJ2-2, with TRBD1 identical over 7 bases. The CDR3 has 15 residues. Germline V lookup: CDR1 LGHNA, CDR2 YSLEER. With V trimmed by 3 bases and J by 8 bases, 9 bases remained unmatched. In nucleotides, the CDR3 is TGCGCCAGCAGCCAGGAGAGGGACAGTTGGGGGGAGCTGTTTTTT. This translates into CASSQERDSWGELFF.

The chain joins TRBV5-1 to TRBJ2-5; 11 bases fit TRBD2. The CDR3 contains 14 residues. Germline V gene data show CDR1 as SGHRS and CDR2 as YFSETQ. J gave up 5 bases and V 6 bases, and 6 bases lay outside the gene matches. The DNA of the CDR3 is TGCGCCAGCAAAATAGCGGGGGGGCCGGAGACCCAGTACTTC. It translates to CASKIAGGPETQYF.

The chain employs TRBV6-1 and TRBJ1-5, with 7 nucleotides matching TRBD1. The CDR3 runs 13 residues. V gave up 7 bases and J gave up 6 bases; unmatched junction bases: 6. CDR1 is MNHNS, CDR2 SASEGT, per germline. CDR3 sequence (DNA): TGTGCCAGCAATATCGGACAGGTTCAGCCCCAGCATTTT. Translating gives CASNIGQVQPQHF.

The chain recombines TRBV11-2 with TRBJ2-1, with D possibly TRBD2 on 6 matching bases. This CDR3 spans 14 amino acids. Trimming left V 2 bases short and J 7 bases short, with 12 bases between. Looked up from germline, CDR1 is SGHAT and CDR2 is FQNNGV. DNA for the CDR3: TGTGCCAGCAGCTTAAGGAGGGGCTGGAATGAGCAGTTCTTC. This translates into CASSLRRGWNEQFF.

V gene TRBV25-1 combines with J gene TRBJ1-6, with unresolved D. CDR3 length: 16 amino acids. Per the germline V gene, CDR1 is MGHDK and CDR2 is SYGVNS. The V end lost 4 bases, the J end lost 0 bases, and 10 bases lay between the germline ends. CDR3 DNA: TGTGCCAGCAGTGGACCCCAGAGCTCCTATAATTCACCCCTCCACTTT. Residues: CASSGPQSSYNSPLHF.

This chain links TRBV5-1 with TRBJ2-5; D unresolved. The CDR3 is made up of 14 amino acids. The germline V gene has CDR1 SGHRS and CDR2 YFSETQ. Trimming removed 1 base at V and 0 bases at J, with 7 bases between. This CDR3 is CASSLQSHQETQYF. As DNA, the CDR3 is TGCGCCAGCAGCTTGCAGAGCCACCAAGAGACCCAGTACTTC.

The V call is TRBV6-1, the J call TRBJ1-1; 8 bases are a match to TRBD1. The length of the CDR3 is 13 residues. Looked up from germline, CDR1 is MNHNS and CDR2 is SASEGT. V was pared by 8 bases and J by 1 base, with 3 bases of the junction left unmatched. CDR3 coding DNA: TGTGCCAGCTCGACAGGGGCGAACACTGAAGCTTTCTTT. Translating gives CASSTGANTEAFF.

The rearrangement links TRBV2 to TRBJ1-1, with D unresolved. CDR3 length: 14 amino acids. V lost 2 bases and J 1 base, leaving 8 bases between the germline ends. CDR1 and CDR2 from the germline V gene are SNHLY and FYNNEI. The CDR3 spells CASSENSGNTEAFF. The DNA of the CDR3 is TGTGCCAGCAGTGAAAATTCGGGGAACACTGAAGCTTTCTTT. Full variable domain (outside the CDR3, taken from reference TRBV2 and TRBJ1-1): EPEVTQTPSHQVTQMGQEVILRCVPISNHLYFYWYRQILGQKVEFLVSFYNNEISEKSEIFDDQFSVERPDGSNFTLKIRSTKLEDSAMYFCASSENSGNTEAFFGQGTRLTVV.

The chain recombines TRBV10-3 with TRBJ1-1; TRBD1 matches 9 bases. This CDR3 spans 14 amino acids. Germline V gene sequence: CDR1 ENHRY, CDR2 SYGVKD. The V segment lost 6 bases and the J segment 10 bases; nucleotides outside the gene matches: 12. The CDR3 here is CAIRTTGTGILAFF. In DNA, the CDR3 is TGTGCCATCAGGACAACCGGGACAGGGATTTTAGCTTTCTTT.

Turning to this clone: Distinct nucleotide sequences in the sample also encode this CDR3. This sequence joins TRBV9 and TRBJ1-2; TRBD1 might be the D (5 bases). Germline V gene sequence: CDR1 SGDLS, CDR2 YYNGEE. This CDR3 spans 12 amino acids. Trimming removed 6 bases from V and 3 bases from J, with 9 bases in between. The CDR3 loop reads CASKGSDYGYTF. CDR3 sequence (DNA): TGTGCCAGCAAGGGGTCGGACTATGGCTACACCTTC.

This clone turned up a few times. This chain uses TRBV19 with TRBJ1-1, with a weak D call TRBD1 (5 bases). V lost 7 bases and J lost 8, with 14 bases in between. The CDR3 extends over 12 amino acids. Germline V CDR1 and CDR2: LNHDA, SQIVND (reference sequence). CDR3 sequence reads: CASKSQGTEAFF. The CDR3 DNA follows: TGTGCCAGTAAATCCCAGGGCACGGAAGCTTTCTTT.

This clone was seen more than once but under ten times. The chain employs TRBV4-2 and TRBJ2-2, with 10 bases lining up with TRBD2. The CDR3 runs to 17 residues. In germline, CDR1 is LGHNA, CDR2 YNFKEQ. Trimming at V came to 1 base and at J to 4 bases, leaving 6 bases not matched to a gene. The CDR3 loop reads CASSQGLASGSTGELFF. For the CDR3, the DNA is TGTGCCAGCAGCCAAGGTCTTGCTAGCGGGAGCACCGGGGAGCTGTTTTTT.

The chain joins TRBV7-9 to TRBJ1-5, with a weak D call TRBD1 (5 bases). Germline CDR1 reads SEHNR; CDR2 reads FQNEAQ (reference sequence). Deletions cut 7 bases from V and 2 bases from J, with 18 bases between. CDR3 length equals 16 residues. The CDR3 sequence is CASTSSGGERNQPQHF. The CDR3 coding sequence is TGTGCCAGCACCTCCTCCGGAGGGGAGCGCAATCAGCCCCAGCATTTT.

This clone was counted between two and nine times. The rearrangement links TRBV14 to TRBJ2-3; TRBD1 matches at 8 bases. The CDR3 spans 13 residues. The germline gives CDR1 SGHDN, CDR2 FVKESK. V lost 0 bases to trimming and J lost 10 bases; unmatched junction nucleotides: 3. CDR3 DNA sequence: TGTGCCAGCAGCCAAGACGGGACAGGTCCGCAGTATTTT. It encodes CASSQDGTGPQYF. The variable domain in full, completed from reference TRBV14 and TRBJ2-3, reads EAGVTQFPSHSVIEKGQTVTLRCDPISGHDNLYWYRRVMGKEIKFLLHFVKESKQDESGMPNNRFLAERTGGTYSTLKVQPAELEDSGVYFCASSQDGTGPQYFGPGTRLTVL.

CDR3 amino acids: CASSQGAGGSPYEQYV. The CDR3 nucleotides read TGCGCCAGCAGCCAGGGGGCAGGGGGCTCCCCCTACGAGCAGTACGTC. The gene calls are TRBV4-1 and TRBJ2-7; 8 bases are a match to TRBD1. CDR1 and CDR2 from the germline V gene are MGHRA and YSYEKL. The CDR3 contains 16 residues. V was pared by 3 bases and J by 2 bases, with 9 bases of the junction left unmatched.

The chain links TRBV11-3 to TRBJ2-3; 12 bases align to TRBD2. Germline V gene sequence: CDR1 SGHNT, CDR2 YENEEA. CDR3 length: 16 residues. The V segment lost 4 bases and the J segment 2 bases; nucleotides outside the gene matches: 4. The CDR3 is CASSSRTSGTTDTQYF. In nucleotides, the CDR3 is TGTGCCAGCAGCTCTAGGACTAGCGGGACCACAGATACGCAGTATTTT.